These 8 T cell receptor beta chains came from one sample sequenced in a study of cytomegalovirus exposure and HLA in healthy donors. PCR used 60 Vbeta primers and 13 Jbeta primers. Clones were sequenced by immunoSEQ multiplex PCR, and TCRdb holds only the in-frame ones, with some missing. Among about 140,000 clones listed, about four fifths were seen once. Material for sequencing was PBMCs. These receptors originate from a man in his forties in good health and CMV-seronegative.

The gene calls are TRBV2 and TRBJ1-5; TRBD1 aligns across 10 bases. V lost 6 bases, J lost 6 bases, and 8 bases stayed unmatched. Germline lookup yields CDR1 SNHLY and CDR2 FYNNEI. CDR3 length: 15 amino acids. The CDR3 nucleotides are TGTGCCAGCAGGGAGGACAGGGGGTTGGTTCAGCCCCAGCATTTT. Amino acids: CASREDRGLVQPQHF.

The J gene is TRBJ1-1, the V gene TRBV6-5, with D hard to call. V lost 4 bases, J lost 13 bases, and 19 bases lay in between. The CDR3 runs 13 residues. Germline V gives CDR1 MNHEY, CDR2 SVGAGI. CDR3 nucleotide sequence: TGTGCCAGCAGTTTACTGCGAGCGATTGAGGTTTTCTTT. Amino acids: CASSLLRAIEVFF.

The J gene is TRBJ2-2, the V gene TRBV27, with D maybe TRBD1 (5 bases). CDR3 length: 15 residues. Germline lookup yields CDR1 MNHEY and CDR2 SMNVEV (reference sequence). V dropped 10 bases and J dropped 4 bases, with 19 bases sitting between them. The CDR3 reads CATTDRYLTTGELFF. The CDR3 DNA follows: TGTGCCACCACAGACAGATACCTCACCACCGGGGAGCTGTTTTTT.

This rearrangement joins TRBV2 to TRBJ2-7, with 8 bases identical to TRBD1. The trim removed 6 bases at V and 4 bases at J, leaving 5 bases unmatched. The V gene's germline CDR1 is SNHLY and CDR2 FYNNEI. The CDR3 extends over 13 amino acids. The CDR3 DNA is TGTGCCAGCAGGGTGGGACAGGTGTACGAGCAGTACTTC. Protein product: CASRVGQVYEQYF. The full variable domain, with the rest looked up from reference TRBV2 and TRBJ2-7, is EPEVTQTPSHQVTQMGQEVILRCVPISNHLYFYWYRQILGQKVEFLVSFYNNEISEKSEIFDDQFSVERPDGSNFTLKIRSTKLEDSAMYFCASRVGQVYEQYFGPGTRLTVT.

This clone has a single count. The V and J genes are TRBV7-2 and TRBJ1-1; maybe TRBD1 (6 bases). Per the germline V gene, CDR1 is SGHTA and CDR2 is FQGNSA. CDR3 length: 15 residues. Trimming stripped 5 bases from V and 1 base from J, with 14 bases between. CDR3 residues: CASSPFRGANTEAFF. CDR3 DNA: TGTGCCAGCAGCCCCTTCAGGGGCGCGAACACTGAAGCTTTCTTT.

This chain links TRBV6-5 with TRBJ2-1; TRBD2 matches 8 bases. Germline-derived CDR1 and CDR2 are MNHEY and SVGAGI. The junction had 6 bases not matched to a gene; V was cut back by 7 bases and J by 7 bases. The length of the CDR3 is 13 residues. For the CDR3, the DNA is TGTGCCAGCAACGGGGGGGCTAAAAATGAGCAGTTCTTC. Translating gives CASNGGAKNEQFF.

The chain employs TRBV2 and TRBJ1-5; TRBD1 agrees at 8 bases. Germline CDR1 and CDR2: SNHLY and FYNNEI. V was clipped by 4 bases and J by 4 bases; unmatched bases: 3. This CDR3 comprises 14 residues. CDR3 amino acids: CASSGGTGNQPQHF. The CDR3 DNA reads TGTGCCAGCAGTGGTGGGACAGGTAATCAGCCCCAGCATTTT.

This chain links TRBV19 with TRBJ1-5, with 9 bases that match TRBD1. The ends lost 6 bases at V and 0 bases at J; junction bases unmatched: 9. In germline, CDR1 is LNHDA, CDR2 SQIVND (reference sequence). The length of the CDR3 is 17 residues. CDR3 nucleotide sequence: TGTGCCAGTAGGGCCGGGACAGGGACTTATAGCAATCAGCCCCAGCATTTT. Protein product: CASRAGTGTYSNQPQHF. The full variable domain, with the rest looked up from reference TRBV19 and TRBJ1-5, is DGGITQSPKYLFRKEGQNVTLSCEQNLNHDAMYWYRQDPGQGLRLIYYSQIVNDFQKGDIAEGYSVSREKKESFPLTVTSAQKNPTAFYLCASRAGTGTYSNQPQHFGDGTRLSIL.